Here is one TCR beta chain with its context. Its antigen is not identified. V lost 3 bases and J lost 5, with 11 bases in between. Germline loops: CDR1 SNHLY, CDR2 FYNNEI. The CDR3 contains 14 residues. Clones were read by immunoSEQ multiplex PCR, and TCRdb kept only the in-frame ones, dropping some. The sample holds millions of clones, 95% seen once. This sample was taken from a study of shared clonotypes between healthy human individuals. Study-level results: The genetic and exposure-history diversity represented was limited by few donors. Of the naive CD4 clonotypes, about 5% were shared across a few donors. Relative to their counterparts shared across all four donors, non-shared clonotypes exhibited diminished generation probabilities. Researchers found naive subsets generally carried larger estimated richness than memory subsets.

Sequenced: naive CD4+ T cells sorted from blood. As to subset: CD45RA+ positively selected. V is TRBV2 and J is TRBJ1-5, with D unresolved. This clonotype originated in a man in his late teens or twenties in good health. The CDR3 region is CASSDMGGHQPQHF. CDR3 nucleotide sequence: TGTGCCAGCAGTGATATGGGAGGCCATCAGCCCCAGCATTTT.